This passage covers 11 T cell receptor beta chains from one sample sequenced in a study of breast tumors, draining lymph nodes, adjacent tissues. Axillary draining lymph nodes of breast cancer patients supplied the node samples. Using its own MiXCR run on the multiplex PCR reads, TCRdb lists one record per CDR3 protein. The repertoire has some 150,000 distinct CDR3 sequences, approximately 20% of them found once; the top ten carry roughly 2.8%. Sequenced input: axillary lymph node tissue. The source is a female donor with breast cancer. Some clones in this sample may be carry-over from other donors' samples.

Note on this clonotype: The germline gene is not matched at one end of the junction; a read error may be the cause. The chain couples TRBV15 to TRBJ2-5; D unclear. CDR3 size: 11 residues. CDR1 is LNHNV and CDR2 is YYDKDF in the germline V gene (reference sequence). The CDR3 DNA follows: TGTGTCACCAGCAGAGGAGAGACCCAGTACTTC. Its protein product is CVTSRGETQYF.

This clonotype has ten or more counts. The chain links TRBV27 to TRBJ2-6; no reliable D call. V was shortened by 10 bases and J by 0 bases, with 10 bases between the two germline ends. The CDR3 contains 14 residues. Germline assignment: CDR1 MNHEY and CDR2 SMNVEV (reference sequence). CDR3 residues: CATLVRSGANVLTF. The CDR3 nucleotides are TGTGCCACCCTGGTGCGCTCTGGGGCCAACGTCCTGACTTTC.

Only a few counts were recorded for this clonotype. This sequence joins TRBV29-1 and TRBJ2-4; 7 bases map to TRBD2. CDR1 and CDR2 from the germline V gene are SQVTM and ANQGSEA. This CDR3 has 15 residues. The V gene end was trimmed by 0 bases and the J gene end by 6 bases; junction bases not matched to a gene: 8. The CDR3: CSVEDPAGDLNIQYF. The CDR3 nucleotides are TGCAGCGTTGAAGATCCTGCGGGAGATTTAAACATTCAGTACTTC.

In this sample, this clonotype turned up a few times. V and J are TRBV27 and TRBJ1-5; unclear D gene. Germline V gene lookup returns CDR1 MNHEY and CDR2 SMNVEV (reference sequence). There are 16 residues in the CDR3. The ends were cut back, 3 bases at V and 4 bases at J, with 16 bases in the middle. The CDR3 bases are TGTGCCAGCAGTTTTAGGTCCCCCAACCCAAATCAGCCCCAGCATTTT. Its translation is CASSFRSPNPNQPQHF.

At least ten counts were recorded for this clonotype. This chain uses TRBV7-3 with TRBJ2-2, with a possible D match to TRBD2 (5 bases). V was clipped by 3 bases and J by 3 bases, with 8 bases between them. This CDR3 region has 14 residues. Germline-derived CDR1 and CDR2 are SGHTA and FQGTGA. The CDR3 reads CASSFSGDTGELFF. CDR3 in DNA: TGTGCCAGCAGCTTCTCCGGGGACACCGGGGAGCTGTTTTTT.

This clonotype was detected ten times or more. This chain connects TRBV6-2 or TRBV6-3 to TRBJ2-2, with D maybe TRBD2 (6 bases). The CDR3 consists of 14 residues. V lost 8 bases and J 3 bases, leaving 13 bases between the germline ends. Germline-derived CDR1 and CDR2 are MNHEY and SVGEGT. The CDR3 DNA follows: TGTGCCAGCCTCCAAGGAGGGTACACCGGGGAGCTGTTTTTT. Protein: CASLQGGYTGELFF.

This clonotype was detected many times. The CDR3 here is CAISLGQDSNQPQHF. Written as DNA, the CDR3 is TGTGCCATCAGCCTGGGACAGGATAGCAATCAGCCCCAGCATTTT. The chain employs TRBV10-3 and TRBJ1-5; 8 bases fit TRBD1. Germline values: CDR1 ENHRY, CDR2 SYGVKD. Trimming cost V 6 bases and J 0 bases; bases outside gene matches: 4. CDR3 length: 15 residues.

Of note for this clonotype: A much larger clone lies one base from this, so it may be a read error. The chain is built from TRBV12-3 or TRBV12-4 and TRBJ2-7, with D hard to call. The CDR3 has 14 residues. The CDR3 loop reads CTSSLWTVGYEQYF. The DNA of the CDR3 is TGTACCAGCAGTCTCTGGACGGTTGGGTACGAGCAGTACTTC.

This clonotype has at least ten counts. The chain combines TRBV20-1 with TRBJ2-2, with a tentative D call TRBD1 (6 bases). Deletions cut 6 bases from V and 4 bases from J, with 6 bases between. The CDR3 is 11 amino acids. The germline gives CDR1 DFQATT, CDR2 SNEGSKA (reference sequence). DNA of the CDR3: TGCAGTGCCAGGGGCACCGGGGAGCTGTTTTTT. Amino acid sequence: CSARGTGELFF.

This clonotype was found many times. This chain links TRBV12-3 or TRBV12-4 with TRBJ2-7, with 7 bases that match TRBD2. The CDR3 sequence is 13 residues long. Trimming took 3 bases from V and 5 from J; bases not matched to a gene: 4. This chain's CDR3 is CASSFGGGNEQYF. The CDR3 bases are TGTGCCAGCAGTTTTGGGGGAGGGAACGAGCAGTACTTC.

This clonotype has at least ten counts. The chain has TRBV2 and TRBJ1-2, with 7 bases that match TRBD1. CDR1 and CDR2 (germline): SNHLY, FYNNEI. There are 13 residues in the CDR3. The trim removed 5 bases at V and 3 bases at J, leaving 3 bases unmatched. CDR3 coding DNA: TGTGCCAGCAGTCTAACAGGGGACTATGGCTACACCTTC. This codes for CASSLTGDYGYTF.